This T cell receptor beta chain was sequenced during a study of CD8+ T cells in alopecia areata. General study points: Persistence during tofacitinib was seen for many expanded lesional clones in scalp and blood. Because of a solitary nonresponder, the connection of baseline CD8+ expansion to response stays uncertain. Lesional tissue from the scalp (especially in alopecia totalis/universalis) showed higher clonality than normal scalp.

Sequencing templates came from extracted RNA that was reverse transcribed into cDNA. The assay was immunoSEQ multiplex PCR, and TCRdb's table has in-frame clones only and misses some. The data show about 260,000 clones, approximately 60% seen once. Treatment in this sample: oral pan-JAK inhibitor, 5-10 mg twice daily. Regarding this clone: What it binds is unknown.

Germline V gene data show CDR1 as SQVTM and CDR2 as ANQGSEA. The CDR3 runs to 10 residues. V lost 7 bases, J lost 6 bases, and 1 base stayed unmatched. The TCR comes from a human donor with alopecia areata. The rearrangement uses TRBV29-1 and TRBJ2-3, with TRBD2 matching over 7 bases. Sequenced material: CD4+ T cells sorted from blood, taken at approximately week 51, from a patient treated with tofacitinib. The CDR3 DNA reads TGCAGCGCCGGGGGGGATACGCAGTATTTT. This encodes CSAGGDTQYF.